These 20 T cell receptor beta chains were all obtained from the same sample, sequenced in a study of T cell responses to AZD1222 COVID-19 vaccine (dated by TCRdb to the early 2020s). Library construction relied on the immunoSEQ multiplex PCR assay. Not all clones reach the TCRdb copy of this immuneACCESS table, which keeps in-frame sequences only. Checked studies attribute under half of the gap to unresolved V genes and leave the rest unexplained. The table for this sample lists about 110,000 clones; about nine tenths of them were counted only once. The ten largest clonotypes hold about 5.2% of the sample. What the time point label conveys for this sample: baseline before first vaccination. The sample was peripheral blood, taken on day 0 of AZD1222 vaccination. The receptor source for this set is an adult in good health.

The chain combines TRBV4-2 with TRBJ1-6; no firm D call. CDR1 is LGHNA and CDR2 is YNFKEQ in the germline V gene. The CDR3 totals 13 residues. V was trimmed by 4 bases and J by 5 bases, leaving 6 bases between them. CDR3 DNA sequence: TGTGCCAGCAGCCGCGGGAATAATTCACCCCTCCACTTT. This gives the protein CASSRGNNSPLHF.

This chain links TRBV6-2 or TRBV6-3 with TRBJ2-3; D possibly corresponds to TRBD2 (6 bases). Germline V CDR1 and CDR2: MNHEY, SVGEGT. There are 14 residues in the CDR3. Deletions cut 0 bases from V and 4 bases from J, with 8 bases between. The CDR3 is CASSYSASADTQYF. The DNA for the CDR3 is TGTGCCAGCAGTTACTCGGCTAGCGCAGATACGCAGTATTTT.

The chain recombines TRBV6-5 with TRBJ1-1; TRBD1 might be the D (5 bases). V gave up 6 bases and J gave up 2 bases, with 10 bases separating them. The CDR3 runs to 13 residues. The germline CDR1 and CDR2 sequences are MNHEY and SVGAGI. CDR3 coding DNA: TGTGCCAGCAGCCAGGGACCTAACACTGAAGCTTTCTTT. Translation: CASSQGPNTEAFF.

This clone was picked up a small number of times. This chain links TRBV7-9 with TRBJ2-1; D gene uncertain. The V gene's germline CDR1 is SEHNR and CDR2 FQNEAQ (reference sequence). This CDR3 comprises 11 residues. Trimming took off 3 bases at V and 7 bases at J, with 4 bases between the two ends. CDR3 loop: CASSLINEQFF. The CDR3 region has the DNA TGTGCCAGCAGCTTGATTAATGAGCAGTTCTTC. Looking up the rest from reference TRBV7-9 and TRBJ2-1 gives the full variable domain: DTGVSQNPRHKITKRGQNVTFRCDPISEHNRLYWYRQTLGQGPEFLTYFQNEAQLEKSRLLSDRFSAERPKGSFSTLEIQRTEQGDSAMYLCASSLINEQFFGPGTRLTVL.

A remark on this clone: In the same sample, other DNA sequences code for this CDR3. V gene TRBV20-1 combines with J gene TRBJ1-1; D is ambiguous. The CDR3 length is 11 residues. Germline CDR1 and CDR2: DFQATT and SNEGSKA (reference sequence). The V gene lost 5 bases and the J gene lost 0 bases, with 4 bases spanning the gap. The CDR3 loop reads CSASLNTEAFF. CDR3 coding DNA: TGCAGTGCTTCTCTGAACACTGAAGCTTTCTTT.

The genes are TRBV7-2 and TRBJ1-2; a weak D match, TRBD1 (5 bases). Germline CDR1 reads SGHTA; CDR2 reads FQGNSA. There are 13 residues in the CDR3. V gave up 3 bases and J gave up 4 bases, with 9 bases separating them. The CDR3 is CASSLTRGYGYTF. CDR3 DNA sequence: TGTGCCAGCAGCTTGACGAGGGGCTATGGCTACACCTTC.

The chain carries TRBV4-3 and TRBJ1-1; possibly TRBD1 for D (6 bases). The ends were cut back, 4 bases at V and 7 bases at J, with 16 bases in the middle. The germline gives CDR1 LGHNA, CDR2 YSLEER. The length of the CDR3 is 14 residues. CDR3 in amino acids: CASSLNQQGSEAFF. The CDR3, as DNA: TGCGCCAGCAGCCTGAACCAACAGGGTAGTGAAGCTTTCTTT.

This sequence joins TRBV21-1 and TRBJ2-1; the table's TRBD2 call for D was not verified on the DNA. TRBV21-1 is described as a pseudogene. The CDR3 length is 16 residues. CDR3 region: CASSKVLAGGGNEQFF. The CDR3 DNA sequence: TGTGCCAGCAGCAAAGTTCTAGCGGGAGGAGGTAATGAGCAGTTCTTC.

V gene TRBV27 combines with J gene TRBJ1-5; TRBD1 matches 7 bases. V was clipped by 5 bases and J by 2 bases; unmatched bases: 18. The CDR3 is made up of 19 amino acids. Germline V gene data show CDR1 as MNHEY and CDR2 as SMNVEV (reference sequence). CDR3: CASSAAGTVFAAGNQPQHF. The CDR3 bases are TGTGCCAGCAGTGCTGCCGGGACAGTCTTTGCCGCTGGCAATCAGCCCCAGCATTTT.

J is TRBJ2-1 and V is TRBV14; 8 bases are shared with TRBD2. The junction had 20 bases not matched to a gene; V was cut back by 7 bases and J by 3 bases. Per germline, CDR1 SGHDN and CDR2 FVKESK. The CDR3 runs to 19 residues. The CDR3 loop is CASNQWWRGDLVIYNEQFF. For the CDR3, the DNA is TGTGCCAGCAACCAGTGGTGGCGGGGGGATCTAGTTATCTACAATGAGCAGTTCTTC.

The gene calls are TRBV7-9 and TRBJ1-2; D is perhaps TRBD1 (5 bases). The V gene's germline CDR1 is SEHNR and CDR2 FQNEAQ (reference sequence). The CDR3 sequence is 16 residues long. Trimming pared 5 bases from V and 5 bases from J, leaving 21 bases between. This CDR3 is CASSLMGGLWTYGYTF. DNA of the CDR3: TGTGCCAGCAGCCTCATGGGGGGGTTGTGGACATATGGCTACACCTTC.

The chain is built from TRBV3-1 (or the pseudogene TRBV3-2) and TRBJ1-1; no clear D. CDR3 length: 18 amino acids. Germline CDR1 is LGHDT and CDR2 is YNNKEL (reference sequence). V was shortened by 4 bases and J by 3 bases, with 24 bases between the two germline ends. The CDR3 sequence: CASSPLGGGLRRDTEAFF. The DNA of the CDR3 is TGTGCCAGCAGCCCCCTCGGTGGAGGGCTCAGAAGGGACACTGAAGCTTTCTTT.

The CDR3 sequence is CASSQDPGLARDTQYF. The CDR3, as DNA: TGTGCCAGCAGCCAAGACCCGGGACTAGCGAGAGATACGCAGTATTTT. The chain carries TRBV4-2 and TRBJ2-3; 10 nucleotides agree with TRBD2. Germline CDR1 is LGHNA and CDR2 is YNFKEQ. V lost 0 bases, J lost 5 bases, and 5 bases stayed unmatched. CDR3 length equals 16 residues.

The rearrangement uses TRBV19 and TRBJ1-5; possible D gene TRBD1, 6 bases. Germline-derived CDR1 and CDR2 are LNHDA and SQIVND (reference sequence). This CDR3 is built from 14 residues. V lost 4 bases to trimming and J lost 7 bases, with 14 bases between them. CDR3 sequence: CASSKTQGRQPQHF. The CDR3, as DNA: TGTGCCAGTAGTAAAACGCAGGGGAGGCAGCCCCAGCATTTT.

The rearrangement joins TRBV6-6 to TRBJ2-1; D is undetermined. V was pared by 7 bases and J by 0 bases, with 10 bases between. The CDR3 has 14 amino acids. Germline V lookup: CDR1 MNHNY, CDR2 SVGAGI (reference sequence). The CDR3 DNA reads as TGTGCCAGCAACTTCAGAGGCTCCTACAATGAGCAGTTCTTC. Translation gives CASNFRGSYNEQFF.

The V call is TRBV12-5, the J call TRBJ2-7; perhaps TRBD2 as D (5 bases). CDR3 length: 14 residues. Germline-derived CDR1 and CDR2 are LGHNT and FRNRAP. V was clipped by 5 bases and J by 2 bases, with 13 bases between them. The CDR3 loop is CASGPPGMAYEQYF. The DNA of the CDR3 is TGTGCTAGTGGTCCCCCCGGGATGGCCTACGAGCAGTACTTC.

Here the CDR3 reads CASSYRQGSNEQFF. CDR3 DNA: TGTGCCAGCAGCTATAGACAGGGGTCGAATGAGCAGTTCTTC. The chain carries TRBV5-4 and TRBJ2-1; 8 nucleotides match TRBD1. The germline V gene encodes CDR1 SGHNT and CDR2 YYREEE (reference sequence). CDR3 length: 14 residues. J gave up 7 bases and V 3 bases, and 6 bases lay outside the gene matches.

This clone was seen just once. A read error may produce the germline difference seen at one junction end. The chain recombines TRBV7-9 with TRBJ1-1; D ambiguous. This CDR3 has 14 residues. Germline CDR1 SEHNR, CDR2 FQNEAQ (reference sequence). The CDR3 region has the DNA TGTGCCAGCAGCTTCATGACCCCGAACACTGAGGCTTTCTTT. Translating it yields CASSFMTPNTEAFF.

The rearrangement links TRBV3-1 (or the pseudogene TRBV3-2) to TRBJ2-2, with D unresolved. Trimming cost V 1 base and J 1 base, with 7 bases left between them. This CDR3 has 15 residues. CDR1 and CDR2 (germline): LGHDT, YNNKEL (reference sequence). CDR3 DNA: TGTGCCAGCAGCCAAGGGGCTGGGAACACCGGGGAGCTGTTTTTT. Residues: CASSQGAGNTGELFF.

This clone came up a few times. This rearrangement joins TRBV19 to TRBJ2-1; the match to TRBD2 covers 7 bases. V gave up 3 bases and J gave up 6 bases; unmatched junction bases: 8. This CDR3 is built from 15 residues. In germline, CDR1 is LNHDA, CDR2 SQIVND (reference sequence). CDR3 protein: CASSMELAFTNEQFF. CDR3 DNA: TGTGCCAGTAGTATGGAACTAGCGTTCACCAATGAGCAGTTCTTC.